This T cell receptor beta chain emerged from a study of a mutant IDH1 vaccine in newly diagnosed glioma. With regard to this clone: Its antigen is unidentified.

Time point meaning: week 5, during vaccination. Topical imiquimod was applied with each vaccine dose, which held 300 ug of mutant IDH1 20-mer peptide. The assay was immunoSEQ multiplex PCR, and TCRdb's table has in-frame clones only and misses some. This table has fewer than 40,000 clones, 70% to 80% appearing once. V lost 4 bases and J lost 3, with 9 bases in between. The CDR3 sequence is 13 residues long. CDR1 MNHNS and CDR2 SASEGT come from the germline V gene. This sequence originates from a man between 35 and 55 years old with glioma. Sequences were derived from PBMCs, sampled from a glioma patient whose treatment included an IDH1 peptide vaccine. The rearrangement joins TRBV6-1 to TRBJ1-1; D is unresolved. CDR3 DNA: TGTGCCAGCAGTGTAGCCAGCTACACTGAAGCTTTCTTT. Translation: CASSVASYTEAFF.